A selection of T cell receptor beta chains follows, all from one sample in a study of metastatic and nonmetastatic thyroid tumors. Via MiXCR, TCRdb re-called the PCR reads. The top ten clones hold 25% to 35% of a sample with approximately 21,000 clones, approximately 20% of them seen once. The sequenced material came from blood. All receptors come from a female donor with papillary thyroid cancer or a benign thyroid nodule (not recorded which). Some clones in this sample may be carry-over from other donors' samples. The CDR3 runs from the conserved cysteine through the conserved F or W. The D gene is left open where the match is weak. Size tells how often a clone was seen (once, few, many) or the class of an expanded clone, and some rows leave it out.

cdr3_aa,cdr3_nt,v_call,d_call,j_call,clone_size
CATSEPGQGGTGELFF,TGTGCCACCAGTGAACCAGGACAGGGGGGGACCGGGGAGCTGTTTTTT,TRBV24-1,TRBD1,TRBJ2-2,few
CASTDREGQPQHF,TGTGCCAGTACCGACAGGGAAGGTCAGCCCCAGCATTTT,TRBV19,TRBD1,TRBJ1-5,few
CASSESSSYEQYF,TGTGCCAGCAGTGAATCCAGCTCCTACGAGCAGTACTTC,TRBV6-1,-,TRBJ2-7,-
CASSAQAEAFF,TGTGCCAGCAGCGCACAAGCTGAAGCTTTCTTT,TRBV7-8,-,TRBJ1-1,many
CASSPRDRDNSPLHF,TGTGCCAGCTCACCACGGGACAGGGATAATTCACCCCTCCACTTT,TRBV18,TRBD1,TRBJ1-6,many
CSASRQPSTEAFF,TGCAGTGCTAGTCGACAACCGAGCACTGAAGCTTTCTTT,TRBV20-1,-,TRBJ1-1,many
CSARDWGGNYGYTF,TGCAGTGCTAGAGATTGGGGGGGCAACTATGGCTACACCTTC,TRBV20-1,-,TRBJ1-2,many
CSAKPGYNEQFF,TGCAGTGCTAAACCAGGTTACAATGAGCAGTTCTTC,TRBV20-1,-,TRBJ2-1,many
CSVVRSGSFADTQYF,TGCAGCGTTGTTCGTAGCGGGAGCTTCGCAGATACGCAGTATTTT,TRBV29-1,TRBD2,TRBJ2-3,many
CAWRGLGGISGGEQFF,TGTGCCTGGAGAGGACTAGGGGGCATTAGCGGGGGTGAGCAGTTCTTC,TRBV30,TRBD2,TRBJ2-1,many
CASMPGRNTEAFF,TGTGCCAGCATGCCAGGGAGGAACACTGAAGCTTTCTTT,TRBV5-5,-,TRBJ1-1,many
CASTEGNEQYF,TGTGCCAGCACGGAGGGCAACGAGCAGTACTTC,TRBV5-5,-,TRBJ2-7,-
CASSFGGGGNTIYF,TGTGCCAGCAGTTTTGGAGGCGGAGGGAACACCATATATTTT,TRBV6-1,-,TRBJ1-3,few
CASSYSVGAVGDTQYF,TGTGCCAGCAGTTACTCGGTGGGCGCGGTTGGAGATACGCAGTATTTT,TRBV6-2/TRBV6-3,-,TRBJ2-3,many
CASSEQGRGNQPQHF,TGTGCCAGCAGCGAACAGGGTCGCGGCAATCAGCCCCAGCATTTT,TRBV7-6,-,TRBJ1-5,many
CASSRRKATDTQYF,TGTGCCAGCAGCCGACGTAAGGCCACAGATACGCAGTATTTT,TRBV14,-,TRBJ2-3,many
CASSPTWAARTGAFF,TGTGCCAGCAGCCCCACGTGGGCGGCACGAACGGGGGCTTTCTTT,TRBV28,-,TRBJ1-1,few
CASKGGSPLHF,TGTGCCAGCAAAGGGGGTTCACCCCTCCACTTT,TRBV2,-,TRBJ1-6,-
CASKSYGLFGYTF,TGTGCCAGCAAAAGTTACGGACTCTTTGGCTACACCTTC,TRBV27,-,TRBJ1-2,many
CASSSEGDTQYF,TGTGCCAGCAGCTCAGAGGGAGATACGCAGTATTTT,TRBV12-3/TRBV12-4,-,TRBJ2-3,-
CASRPGVAGQETQYF,TGTGCCAGTAGGCCCGGGGTAGCGGGACAAGAGACCCAGTACTTC,TRBV19,TRBD2,TRBJ2-5,medium-sized
CASRPPPTSGSSYDQYF,TGTGCCAGCCGACCGCCCCCAACGAGTGGAAGCTCCTACGATCAGTACTTC,TRBV11-2,-,TRBJ2-7,-
CASSQGWGVGYTF,TGTGCCAGCAGTCAGGGTTGGGGGGTTGGCTACACCTTC,TRBV6-1,-,TRBJ1-2,few
CASSLALTGRIGELFF,TGTGCCAGCAGTTTAGCCCTTACGGGGAGAATCGGGGAGCTGTTTTTT,TRBV12-3/TRBV12-4,-,TRBJ2-2,many
CVSSLAGGFVEQYF,TGTGTCAGCAGTTTAGCAGGGGGCTTTGTCGAGCAGTACTTC,TRBV12-3/TRBV12-4,TRBD1,TRBJ2-7,-
CASSPGQGAGELFF,TGTGCCAGCAGTCCCGGACAGGGCGCCGGGGAGCTGTTTTTT,TRBV28,TRBD1,TRBJ2-2,-
CASSLLYSGSIEQFF,TGTGCCAGCAGCTTATTATATAGCGGGAGTATTGAGCAGTTCTTC,TRBV7-2,TRBD2,TRBJ2-1,many
CASSRSGSNEQYF,TGCGCCAGCAGCCGTAGCGGGAGTAACGAGCAGTACTTC,TRBV4-3,TRBD2,TRBJ2-7,-